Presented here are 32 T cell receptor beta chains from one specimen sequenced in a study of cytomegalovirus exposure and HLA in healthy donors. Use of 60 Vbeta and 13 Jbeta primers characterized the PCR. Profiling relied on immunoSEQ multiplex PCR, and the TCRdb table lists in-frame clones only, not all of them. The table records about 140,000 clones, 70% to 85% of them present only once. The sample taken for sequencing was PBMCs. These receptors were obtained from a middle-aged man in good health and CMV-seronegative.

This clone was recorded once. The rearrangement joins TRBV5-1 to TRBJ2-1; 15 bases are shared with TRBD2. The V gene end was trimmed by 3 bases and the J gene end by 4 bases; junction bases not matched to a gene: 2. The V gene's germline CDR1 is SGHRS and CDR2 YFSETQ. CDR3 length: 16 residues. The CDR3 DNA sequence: TGCGCCAGCAGCTCGGGACTAGCGGGGGGTTACAATGAGCAGTTCTTC. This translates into CASSSGLAGGYNEQFF.

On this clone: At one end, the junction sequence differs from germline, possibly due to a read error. For the CDR3, the DNA is TGTGCCAGCAGTGGTACAAAAAACAGTCAGTACTTC. Translation gives CASSGTKNSQYF. The V call is TRBV25-1, the J call TRBJ2-4; D gene ambiguous. This CDR3 has 12 amino acids. The germline gives CDR1 MGHDK, CDR2 SYGVNS.

The CDR3 protein is CASSRRLAGDENIQYF. CDR3 bases: TGCGCCAGCAGCCGCCGACTAGCGGGGGACGAAAACATTCAGTACTTC. The chain couples TRBV4-3 to TRBJ2-4, with 12 bases fitting TRBD2. The CDR3 spans 16 residues. Germline V gene sequence: CDR1 LGHNA, CDR2 YSLEER. Trimming at V came to 4 bases and at J to 5 bases, leaving 6 bases not matched to a gene.

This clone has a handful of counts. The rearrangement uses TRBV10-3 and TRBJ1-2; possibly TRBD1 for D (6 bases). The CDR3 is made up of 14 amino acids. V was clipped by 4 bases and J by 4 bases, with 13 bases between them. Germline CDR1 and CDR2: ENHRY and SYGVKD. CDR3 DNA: TGTGCCATCAGTGCAGGGGATCTTTTCTATGGCTACACCTTC. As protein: CAISAGDLFYGYTF.

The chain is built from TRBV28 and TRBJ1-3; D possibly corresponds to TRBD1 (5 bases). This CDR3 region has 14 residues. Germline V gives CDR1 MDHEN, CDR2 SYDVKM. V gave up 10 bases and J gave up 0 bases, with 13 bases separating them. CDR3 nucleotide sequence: TGTGCCACCGGGTGGAGGGGCTCTGGAAACACCATATATTTT. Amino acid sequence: CATGWRGSGNTIYF.

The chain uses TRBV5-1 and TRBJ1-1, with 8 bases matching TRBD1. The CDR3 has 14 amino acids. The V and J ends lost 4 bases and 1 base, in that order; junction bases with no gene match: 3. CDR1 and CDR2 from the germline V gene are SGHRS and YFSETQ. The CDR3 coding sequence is TGCGCCAGCAGCATGGGACAGGAGAACACTGAAGCTTTCTTT. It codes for CASSMGQENTEAFF.

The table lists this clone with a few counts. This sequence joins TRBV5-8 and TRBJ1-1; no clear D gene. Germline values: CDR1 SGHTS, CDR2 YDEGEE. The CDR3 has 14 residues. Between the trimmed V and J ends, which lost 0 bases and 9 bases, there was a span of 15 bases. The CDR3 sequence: CASSLGNLESKAFF. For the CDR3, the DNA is TGTGCCAGCAGCTTGGGAAATCTTGAGTCAAAAGCTTTCTTT.

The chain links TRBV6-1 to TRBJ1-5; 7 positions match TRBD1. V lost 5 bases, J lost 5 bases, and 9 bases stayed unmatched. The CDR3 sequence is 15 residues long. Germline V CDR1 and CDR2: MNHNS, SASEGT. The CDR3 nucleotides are TGTGCCAGCAGTCTAGGACAGGCGAGTTATCAGCCCCAGCATTTT. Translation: CASSLGQASYQPQHF.

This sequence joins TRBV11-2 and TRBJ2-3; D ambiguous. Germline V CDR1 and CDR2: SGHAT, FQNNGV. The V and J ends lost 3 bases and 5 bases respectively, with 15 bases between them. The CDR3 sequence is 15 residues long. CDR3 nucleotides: TGTGCCAGCAGCTTTAGCCTCCTTAGCCAAGATACGCAGTATTTT. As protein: CASSFSLLSQDTQYF.

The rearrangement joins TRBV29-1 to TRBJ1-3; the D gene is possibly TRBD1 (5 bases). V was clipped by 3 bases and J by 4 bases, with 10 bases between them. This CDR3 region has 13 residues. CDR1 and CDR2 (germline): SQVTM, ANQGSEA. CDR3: CSVDGGGGNTIYF. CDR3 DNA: TGCAGCGTTGACGGCGGGGGGGGAAACACCATATATTTT.

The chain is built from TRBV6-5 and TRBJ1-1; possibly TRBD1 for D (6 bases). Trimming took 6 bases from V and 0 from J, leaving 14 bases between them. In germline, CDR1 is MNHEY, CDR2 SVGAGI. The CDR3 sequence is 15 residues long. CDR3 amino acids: CASRLRTAMNTEAFF. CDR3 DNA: TGTGCCAGCAGACTGCGGACAGCCATGAACACTGAAGCTTTCTTT.

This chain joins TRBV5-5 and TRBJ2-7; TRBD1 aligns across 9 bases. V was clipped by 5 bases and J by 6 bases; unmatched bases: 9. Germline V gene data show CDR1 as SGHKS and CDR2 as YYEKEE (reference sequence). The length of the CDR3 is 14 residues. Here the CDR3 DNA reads TGTGCCAGCAGTTGGGACAGGGTAGTCGGCGAGCAGTACTTC. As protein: CASSWDRVVGEQYF.

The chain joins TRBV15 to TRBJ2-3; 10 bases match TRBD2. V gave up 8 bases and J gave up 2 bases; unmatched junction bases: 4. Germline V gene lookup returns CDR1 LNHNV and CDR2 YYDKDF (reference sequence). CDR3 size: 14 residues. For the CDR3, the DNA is TGTGCCACCGGAGCGGGGGGGCCCACAGATACGCAGTATTTT. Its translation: CATGAGGPTDTQYF.

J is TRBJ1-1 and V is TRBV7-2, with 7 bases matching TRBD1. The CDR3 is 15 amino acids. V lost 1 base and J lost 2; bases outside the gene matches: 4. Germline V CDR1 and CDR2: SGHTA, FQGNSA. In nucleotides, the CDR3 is TGTGCCAGCAGCTTAGTAGGGGGCGGTAACACTGAAGCTTTCTTT. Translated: CASSLVGGGNTEAFF.

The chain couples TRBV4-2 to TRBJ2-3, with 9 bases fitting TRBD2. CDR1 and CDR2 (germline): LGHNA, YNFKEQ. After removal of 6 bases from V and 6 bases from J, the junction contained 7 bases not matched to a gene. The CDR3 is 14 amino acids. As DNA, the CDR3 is TGTGCCAGCAGTATCGGGACTAGCAGCGATACGCAGTATTTT. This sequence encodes CASSIGTSSDTQYF.

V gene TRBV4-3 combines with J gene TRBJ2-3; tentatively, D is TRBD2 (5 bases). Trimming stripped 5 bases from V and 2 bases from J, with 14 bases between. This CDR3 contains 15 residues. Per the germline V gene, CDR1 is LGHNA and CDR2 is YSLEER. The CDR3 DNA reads TGCGCCAGCAGCGCACGAGGGTCCCCCACAGATACGCAGTATTTT. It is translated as CASSARGSPTDTQYF.

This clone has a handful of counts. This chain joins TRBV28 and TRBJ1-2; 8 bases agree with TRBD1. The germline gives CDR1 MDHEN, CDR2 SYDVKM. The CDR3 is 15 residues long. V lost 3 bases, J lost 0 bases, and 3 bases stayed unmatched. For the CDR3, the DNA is TGTGCCAGCAGTTTCCGGACAGGGTCTAACTATGGCTACACCTTC. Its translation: CASSFRTGSNYGYTF.

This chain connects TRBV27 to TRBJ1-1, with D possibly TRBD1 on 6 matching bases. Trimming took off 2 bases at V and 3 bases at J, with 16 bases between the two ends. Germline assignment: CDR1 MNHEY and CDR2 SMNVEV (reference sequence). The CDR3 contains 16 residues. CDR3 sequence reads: CASSLGGAVRDTEAFF. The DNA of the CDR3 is TGTGCCAGCAGTTTAGGGGGGGCGGTTAGGGACACTGAAGCTTTCTTT.

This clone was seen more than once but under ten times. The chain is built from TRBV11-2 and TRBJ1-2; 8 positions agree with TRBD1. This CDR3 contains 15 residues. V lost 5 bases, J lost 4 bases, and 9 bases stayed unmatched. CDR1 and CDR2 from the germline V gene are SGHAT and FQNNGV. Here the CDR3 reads CASSPGQGEIYGYTF. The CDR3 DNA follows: TGTGCCAGCAGCCCAGGACAGGGCGAGATCTATGGCTACACCTTC.

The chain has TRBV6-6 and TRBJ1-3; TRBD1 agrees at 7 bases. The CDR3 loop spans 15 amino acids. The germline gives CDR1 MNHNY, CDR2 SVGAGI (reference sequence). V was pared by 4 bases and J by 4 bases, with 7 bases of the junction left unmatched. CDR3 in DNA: TGTGCCAGCAGTTCCTTCGGGACAGAGGGAAACACCATATATTTT. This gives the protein CASSSFGTEGNTIYF.

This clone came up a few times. Here the CDR3 DNA reads TGTGCCAGCAGTGAAGGACAGGCCAGCTCCTACGAGCAGTACTTC. Encoded protein: CASSEGQASSYEQYF. The V gene is TRBV6-1, the J gene TRBJ2-5; D is perhaps TRBD1 (6 bases). Near its end, the DNA agrees better with TRBJ2-7, so the J call may be wrong. This CDR3 spans 15 amino acids. CDR1 is MNHNS, CDR2 SASEGT, per germline.

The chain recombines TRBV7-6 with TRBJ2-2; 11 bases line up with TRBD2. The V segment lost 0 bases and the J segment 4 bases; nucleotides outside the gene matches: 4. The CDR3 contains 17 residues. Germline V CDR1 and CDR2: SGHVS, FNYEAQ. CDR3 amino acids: CASSLASLAGGTGELFF. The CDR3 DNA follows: TGTGCCAGCAGCTTAGCGAGCCTAGCGGGAGGCACCGGGGAGCTGTTTTTT.

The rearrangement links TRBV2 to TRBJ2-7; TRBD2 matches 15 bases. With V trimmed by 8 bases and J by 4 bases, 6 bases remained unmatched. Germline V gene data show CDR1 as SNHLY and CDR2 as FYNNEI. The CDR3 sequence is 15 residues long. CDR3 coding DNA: TGTGCCAGCTGGGGACTAGCGGGGGGTCCGTACGAGCAGTACTTC. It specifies CASWGLAGGPYEQYF.

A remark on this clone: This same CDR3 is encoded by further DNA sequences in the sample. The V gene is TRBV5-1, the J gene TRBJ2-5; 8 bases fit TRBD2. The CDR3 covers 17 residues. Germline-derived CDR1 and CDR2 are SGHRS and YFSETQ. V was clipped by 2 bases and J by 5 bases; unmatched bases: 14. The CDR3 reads CASSLLAASPGGETQYF. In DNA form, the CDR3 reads TGCGCCAGCAGCTTACTAGCGGCTAGCCCGGGGGGGGAGACCCAGTACTTC. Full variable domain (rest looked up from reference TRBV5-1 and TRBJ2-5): KAGVTQTPRYLIKTRGQQVTLSCSPISGHRSVSWYQQTPGQGLQFLFEYFSETQRNKGNFPGRFSGRQFSNSRSEMNVSTLELGDSALYLCASSLLAASPGGETQYFGPGTRLLVL.

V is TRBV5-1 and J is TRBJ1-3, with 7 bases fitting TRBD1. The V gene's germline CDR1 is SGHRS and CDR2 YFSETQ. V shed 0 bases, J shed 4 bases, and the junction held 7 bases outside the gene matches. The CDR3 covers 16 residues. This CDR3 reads CASSLETTGSGNTIYF. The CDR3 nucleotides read TGCGCCAGCAGCTTGGAGACGACAGGGTCCGGAAACACCATATATTTT.

CDR3 nucleotide sequence: TGTGCCAGCAGCTTGACAGTCACCTACGAGCAGTACTTC. It yields the protein CASSLTVTYEQYF. J is TRBJ2-7 and V is TRBV5-6; no definite D call. With 1 base removed from V and 2 bases from J, the gap between germline ends came to 7 bases. CDR1 is SGHDT and CDR2 is YYEEEE in the germline V gene. The CDR3 spans 13 residues.

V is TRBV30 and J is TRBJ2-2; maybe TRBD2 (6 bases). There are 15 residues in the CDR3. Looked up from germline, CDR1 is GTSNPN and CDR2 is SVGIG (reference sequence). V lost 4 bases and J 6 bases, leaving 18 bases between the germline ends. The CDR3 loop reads CAWTEETSTPGELFF. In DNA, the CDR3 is TGTGCCTGGACCGAAGAGACTAGTACCCCCGGGGAGCTGTTTTTT.

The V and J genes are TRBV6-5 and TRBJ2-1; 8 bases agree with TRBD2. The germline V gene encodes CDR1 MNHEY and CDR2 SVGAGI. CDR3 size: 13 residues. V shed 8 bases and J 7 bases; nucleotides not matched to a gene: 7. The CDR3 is CASPPRGGNEQFF. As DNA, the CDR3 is TGTGCCAGCCCCCCACGGGGGGGGAATGAGCAGTTCTTC.

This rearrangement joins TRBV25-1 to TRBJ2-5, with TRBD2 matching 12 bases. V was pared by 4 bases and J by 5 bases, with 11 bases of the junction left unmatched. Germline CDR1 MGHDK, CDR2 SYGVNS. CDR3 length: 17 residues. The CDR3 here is CASSGQGLAGSPETQYF. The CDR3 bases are TGTGCCAGCAGTGGCCAAGGACTAGCGGGGTCCCCGGAGACCCAGTACTTC.

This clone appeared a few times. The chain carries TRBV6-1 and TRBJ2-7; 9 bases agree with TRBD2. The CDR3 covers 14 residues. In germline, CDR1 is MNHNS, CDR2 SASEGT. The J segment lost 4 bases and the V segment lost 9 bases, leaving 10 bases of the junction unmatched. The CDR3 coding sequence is TGTGCCAGTATAGCGGGAGTAATCCTGTACGAGCAGTACTTC. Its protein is CASIAGVILYEQYF.

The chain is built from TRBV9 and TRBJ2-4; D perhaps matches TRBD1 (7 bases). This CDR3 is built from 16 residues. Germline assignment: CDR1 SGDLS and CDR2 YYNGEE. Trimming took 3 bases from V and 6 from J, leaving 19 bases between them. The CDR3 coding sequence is TGTGCCAGCAGCGCCTCCCCATCCCAGGGGGGAAACATTCAGTACTTC. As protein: CASSASPSQGGNIQYF.

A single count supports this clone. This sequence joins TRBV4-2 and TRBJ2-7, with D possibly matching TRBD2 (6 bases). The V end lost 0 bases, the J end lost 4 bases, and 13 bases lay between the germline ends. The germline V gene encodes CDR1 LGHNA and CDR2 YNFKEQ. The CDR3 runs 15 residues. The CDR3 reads CASSQEAGMAYEQYF. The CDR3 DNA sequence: TGTGCCAGCAGCCAAGAGGCGGGGATGGCTTACGAGCAGTACTTC.